Listed below are T cell receptor beta chains from one sample, sequenced in a study of spatial heterogeneity in lung cancer. TCRdb re-analysed the 5' RACE reads in MiXCR, keeping a single row per CDR3 protein. Among roughly 39,000 distinct CDR3 sequences listed, 6% to 7.5% were seen once. Here the sequenced sample was PBMCs, taken at surgery. Receptors were obtained from a female donor with early-stage non-small cell lung cancer. CDR3s leave out the opening cysteine and the closing phenylalanine or tryptophan. Fields, in order: V gene, CDR3 protein.

TRBV12-3/TRBV12-4	ASSFGGPNEQF
TRBV7-9	ASSRASGNYGYT
TRBV29-1	SVEEGASDTQY
TRBV30	AWKGPGKTGELF
TRBV6-5	ASRVDRDQETQY
TRBV19	ASRKTGEETQY
TRBV5-1	ASSLKSTQGALRKQETQY
TRBV3-1	ASSQAGTSVY
TRBV7-2	ASSWPIGIGTDTQY
TRBV5-1	ASSPGAGEISYNEQF
TRBV4-1	ASSSTDRGYGYT
TRBV6-5	ASSFEAVLNTEAF
TRBV9	ASSPQGNYNEQF
TRBV10-2	ASSALAGAPYNEQF
TRBV4-1	ASSQEGRGSTDTQY
TRBV19	ASIGGRATNEKLF
TRBV28	ASSLWGSTSYEQY
TRBV20-1	SAGTGHSNQPQH
TRBV5-1	ASSLGFLAGGETQY
TRBV9	ASSPPRTGGGETQY
TRBV5-1	ASSLRENTEAF
TRBV18	ASSPSKNTEAF
TRBV20-1	SARNRVKDNEQF
TRBV4-2	ASSQTRDYPYEQY
TRBV18	ASSPGPTGELF
TRBV7-9	ASSFGGEAEAF
TRBV15	ATSYKETGDYGYT
TRBV4-3	ASSQDGQGSYNEQF
TRBV10-3	AIIGTGGTEAF
TRBV18	ASSPDPNNSPLH
TRBV18	ASSPAGEQF
TRBV5-4	ASSAKVNTEAF
TRBV20-1	SARDQRQGGVTEAF
TRBV3-1	ASSQDFARNTEAF
TRBV19	ASSHLGVDTEAF
TRBV11-2	ASSKWGSGGQGNEQF
TRBV5-1	ASSKTGGDQPQH
TRBV3-1	VSSQEGRGGYT
TRBV27	ASSLFGVGNQPQH
TRBV7-9	ASSASSRRETQY